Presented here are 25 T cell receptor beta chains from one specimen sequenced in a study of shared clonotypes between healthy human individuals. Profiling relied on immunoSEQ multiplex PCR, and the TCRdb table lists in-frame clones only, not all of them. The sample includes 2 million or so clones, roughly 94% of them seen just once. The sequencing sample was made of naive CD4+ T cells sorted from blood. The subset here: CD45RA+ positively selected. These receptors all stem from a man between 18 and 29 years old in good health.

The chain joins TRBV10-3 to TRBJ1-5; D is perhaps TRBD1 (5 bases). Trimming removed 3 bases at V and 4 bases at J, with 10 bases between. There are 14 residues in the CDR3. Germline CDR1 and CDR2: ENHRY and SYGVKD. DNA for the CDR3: TGTGCCATCAGTGATCGTCCAGGGAATCAGCCCCAGCATTTT. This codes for CAISDRPGNQPQHF.

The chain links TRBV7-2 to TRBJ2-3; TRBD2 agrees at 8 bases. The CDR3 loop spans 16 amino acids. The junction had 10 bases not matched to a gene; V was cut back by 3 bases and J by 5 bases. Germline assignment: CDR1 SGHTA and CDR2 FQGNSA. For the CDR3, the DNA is TGTGCCAGCAGCTTTGATAGCGGGACCTCCTTAGATACGCAGTATTTT. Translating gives CASSFDSGTSLDTQYF. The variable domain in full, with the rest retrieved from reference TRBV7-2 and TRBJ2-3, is GAGVSQSPSNKVTEKGKDVELRCDPISGHTALYWYRQSLGQGLEFLIYFQGNSAPDKSGLPSDRFSAERTGGSVSTLTIQRTQQEDSAVYLCASSFDSGTSLDTQYFGPGTRLTVL.

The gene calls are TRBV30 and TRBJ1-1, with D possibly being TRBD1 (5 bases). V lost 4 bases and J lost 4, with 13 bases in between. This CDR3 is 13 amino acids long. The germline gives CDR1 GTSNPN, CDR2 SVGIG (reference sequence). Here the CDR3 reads CAWTYQGSTEAFF. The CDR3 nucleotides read TGTGCCTGGACCTATCAGGGAAGCACTGAAGCTTTCTTT. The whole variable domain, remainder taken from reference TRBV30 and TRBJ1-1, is SQTIHQWPATLVQPVGSPLSLECTVEGTSNPNLYWYRQAAGRGLQLLFYSVGIGQISSEVPQNLSASRPQDRQFILSSKKLLLSDSGFYLCAWTYQGSTEAFFGQGTRLTVV.

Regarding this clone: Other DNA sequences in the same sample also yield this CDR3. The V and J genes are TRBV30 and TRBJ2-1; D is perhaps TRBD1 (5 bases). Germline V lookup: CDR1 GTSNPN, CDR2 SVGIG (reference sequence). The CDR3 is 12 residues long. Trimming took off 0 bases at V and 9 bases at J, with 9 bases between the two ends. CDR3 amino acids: CAWSVGQGEQFF. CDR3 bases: TGTGCCTGGAGTGTAGGGCAGGGTGAGCAGTTCTTC.

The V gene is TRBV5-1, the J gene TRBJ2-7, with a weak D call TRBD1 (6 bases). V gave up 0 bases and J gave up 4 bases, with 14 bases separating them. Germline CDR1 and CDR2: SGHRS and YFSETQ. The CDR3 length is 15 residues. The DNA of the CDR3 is TGCGCCAGCAGCTTGGCCCCGTCAGGGGTTTACGAGCAGTACTTC. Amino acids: CASSLAPSGVYEQYF.

CDR3 sequence reads: CASSVVDLVTEAFF. For the CDR3, the DNA is TGTGCCAGCAGCGTCGTCGATTTGGTCACTGAAGCTTTCTTT. The chain carries TRBV9 and TRBJ1-1; D is unclear. Trimming removed 2 bases from V and 4 bases from J, with 12 bases in between. The CDR3 has 14 residues. From germline, CDR1 is SGDLS and CDR2 YYNGEE.

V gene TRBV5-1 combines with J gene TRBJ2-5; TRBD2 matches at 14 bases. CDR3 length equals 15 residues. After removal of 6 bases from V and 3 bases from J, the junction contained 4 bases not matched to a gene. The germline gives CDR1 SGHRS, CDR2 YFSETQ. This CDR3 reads CASTPGLAGEETQYF. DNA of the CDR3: TGCGCCAGCACCCCGGGACTAGCGGGAGAAGAGACCCAGTACTTC.

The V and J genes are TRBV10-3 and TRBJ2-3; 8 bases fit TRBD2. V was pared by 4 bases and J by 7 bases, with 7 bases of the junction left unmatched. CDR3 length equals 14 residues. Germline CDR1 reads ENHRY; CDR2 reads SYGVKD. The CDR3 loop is CAISGTGGLYTQYF. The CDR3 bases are TGTGCCATCAGTGGGACGGGAGGGCTGTATACGCAGTATTTT.

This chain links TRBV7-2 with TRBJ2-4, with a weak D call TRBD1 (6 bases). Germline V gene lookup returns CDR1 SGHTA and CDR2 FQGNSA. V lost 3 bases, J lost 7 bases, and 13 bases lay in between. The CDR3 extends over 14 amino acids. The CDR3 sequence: CASSFIGQGNIQYF. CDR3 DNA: TGTGCCAGCAGCTTCATAGGGCAGGGGAACATTCAGTACTTC.

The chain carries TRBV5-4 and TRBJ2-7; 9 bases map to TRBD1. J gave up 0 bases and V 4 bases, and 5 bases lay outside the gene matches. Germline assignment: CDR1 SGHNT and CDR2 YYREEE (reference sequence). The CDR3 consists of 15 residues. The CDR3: CASSRGTGSSYEQYF. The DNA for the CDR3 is TGTGCCAGCAGCCGGGGGACAGGGAGCTCCTACGAGCAGTACTTC. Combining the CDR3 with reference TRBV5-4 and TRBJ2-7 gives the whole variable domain ETGVTQSPTHLIKTRGQQVTLRCSSQSGHNTVSWYQQALGQGPQFIFQYYREEENGRGNFPPRFSGLQFPNYSSELNVNALELDDSALYLCASSRGTGSSYEQYFGPGTRLTVT.

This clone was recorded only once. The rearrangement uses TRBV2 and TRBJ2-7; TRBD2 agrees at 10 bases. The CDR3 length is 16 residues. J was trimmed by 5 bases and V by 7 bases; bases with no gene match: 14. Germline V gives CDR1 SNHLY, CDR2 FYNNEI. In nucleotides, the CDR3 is TGTGCCAGCAAGGGTCTAGCGGGAGCTAGTTTCGACGAGCAGTACTTC. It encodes CASKGLAGASFDEQYF. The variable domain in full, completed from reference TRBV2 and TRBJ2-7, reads EPEVTQTPSHQVTQMGQEVILRCVPISNHLYFYWYRQILGQKVEFLVSFYNNEISEKSEIFDDQFSVERPDGSNFTLKIRSTKLEDSAMYFCASKGLAGASFDEQYFGPGTRLTVT.

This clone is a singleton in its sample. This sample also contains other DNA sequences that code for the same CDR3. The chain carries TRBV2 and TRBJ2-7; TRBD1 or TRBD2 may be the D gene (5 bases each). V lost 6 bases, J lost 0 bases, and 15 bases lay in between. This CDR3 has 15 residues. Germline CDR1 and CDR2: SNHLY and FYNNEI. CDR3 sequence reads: CASRRTSGSSYEQYF. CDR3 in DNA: TGTGCCAGCAGGAGAACTTCAGGGAGCTCCTACGAGCAGTACTTC.

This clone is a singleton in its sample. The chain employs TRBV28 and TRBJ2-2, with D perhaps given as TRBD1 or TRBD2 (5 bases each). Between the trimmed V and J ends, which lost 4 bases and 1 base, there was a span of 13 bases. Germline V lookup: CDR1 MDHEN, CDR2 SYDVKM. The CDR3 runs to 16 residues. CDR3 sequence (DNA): TGTGCCAGCAGTTCAATCGGGACGTTGAACACCGGGGAGCTGTTTTTT. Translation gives CASSSIGTLNTGELFF.

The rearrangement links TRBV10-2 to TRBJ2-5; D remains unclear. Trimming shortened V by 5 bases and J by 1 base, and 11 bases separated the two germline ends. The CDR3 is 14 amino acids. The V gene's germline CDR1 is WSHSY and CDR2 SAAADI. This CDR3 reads CASSRRASQETQYF. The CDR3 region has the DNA TGCGCCAGCAGTCGTCGCGCCAGCCAAGAGACCCAGTACTTC.

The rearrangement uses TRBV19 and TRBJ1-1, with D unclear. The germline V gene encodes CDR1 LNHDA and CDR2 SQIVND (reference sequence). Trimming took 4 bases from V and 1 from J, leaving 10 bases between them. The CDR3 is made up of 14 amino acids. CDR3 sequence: CASSTRVENTEAFF. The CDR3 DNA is TGTGCCAGTAGTACGAGGGTGGAGAACACTGAAGCTTTCTTT.

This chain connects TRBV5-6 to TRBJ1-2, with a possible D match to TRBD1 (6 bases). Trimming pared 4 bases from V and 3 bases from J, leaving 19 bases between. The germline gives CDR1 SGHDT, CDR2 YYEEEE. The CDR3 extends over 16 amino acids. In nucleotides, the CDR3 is TGTGCCAGCAGCCTAACCGTGGCGGACAGCTACTATGGCTACACCTTC. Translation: CASSLTVADSYYGYTF.

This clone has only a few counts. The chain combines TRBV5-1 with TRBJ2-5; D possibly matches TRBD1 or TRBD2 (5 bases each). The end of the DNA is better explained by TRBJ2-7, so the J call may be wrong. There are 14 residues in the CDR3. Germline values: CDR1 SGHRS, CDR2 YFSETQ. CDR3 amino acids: CASSLEGSSYEQYF. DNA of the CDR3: TGCGCCAGCAGCTTGGAGGGGAGCTCCTACGAGCAGTACTTC.

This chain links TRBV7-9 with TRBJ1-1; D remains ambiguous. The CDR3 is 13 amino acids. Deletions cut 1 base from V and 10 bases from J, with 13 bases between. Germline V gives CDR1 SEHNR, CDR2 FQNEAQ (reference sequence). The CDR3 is CASSLEAPTAAFF. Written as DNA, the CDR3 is TGTGCCAGCAGCTTAGAGGCACCGACCGCAGCTTTCTTT.

The CDR3, as DNA: TGCGCCAGCAGCTACAGCCTAGGACTAGCGGGAGAAAACAATGAGCAGTTCTTC. Its translation is CASSYSLGLAGENNEQFF. The V call is TRBV5-1, the J call TRBJ2-1; 13 bases align to TRBD2. With V trimmed by 3 bases and J by 5 bases, 11 bases remained unmatched. Germline CDR1 is SGHRS and CDR2 is YFSETQ. The length of the CDR3 is 18 residues.

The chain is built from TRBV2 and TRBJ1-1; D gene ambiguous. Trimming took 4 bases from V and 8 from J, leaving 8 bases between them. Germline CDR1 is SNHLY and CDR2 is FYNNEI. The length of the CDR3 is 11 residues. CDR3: CASSGVLEAFF. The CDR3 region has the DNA TGTGCCAGCAGTGGGGTCTTAGAAGCTTTCTTT.

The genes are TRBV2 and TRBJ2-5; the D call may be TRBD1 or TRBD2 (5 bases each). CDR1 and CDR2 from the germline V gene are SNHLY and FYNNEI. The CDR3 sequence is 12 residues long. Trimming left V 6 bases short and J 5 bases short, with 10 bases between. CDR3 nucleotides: TGTGCCAGCAGGCAGGGAGTGGAGACCCAGTACTTC. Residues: CASRQGVETQYF.

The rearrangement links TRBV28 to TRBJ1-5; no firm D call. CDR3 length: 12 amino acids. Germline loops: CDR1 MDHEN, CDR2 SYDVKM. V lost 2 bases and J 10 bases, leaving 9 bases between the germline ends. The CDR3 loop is CASSLERAPQHF. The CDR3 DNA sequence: TGTGCCAGCAGTTTAGAGCGGGCACCCCAGCATTTT.

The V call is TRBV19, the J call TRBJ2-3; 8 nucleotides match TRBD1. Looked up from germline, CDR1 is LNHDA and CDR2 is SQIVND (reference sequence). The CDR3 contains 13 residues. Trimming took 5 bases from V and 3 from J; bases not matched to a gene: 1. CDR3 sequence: CASSDRGTDTQYF. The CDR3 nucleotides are TGTGCCAGTAGTGACAGGGGTACAGATACGCAGTATTTT. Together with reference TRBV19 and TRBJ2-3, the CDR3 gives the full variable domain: DGGITQSPKYLFRKEGQNVTLSCEQNLNHDAMYWYRQDPGQGLRLIYYSQIVNDFQKGDIAEGYSVSREKKESFPLTVTSAQKNPTAFYLCASSDRGTDTQYFGPGTRLTVL.

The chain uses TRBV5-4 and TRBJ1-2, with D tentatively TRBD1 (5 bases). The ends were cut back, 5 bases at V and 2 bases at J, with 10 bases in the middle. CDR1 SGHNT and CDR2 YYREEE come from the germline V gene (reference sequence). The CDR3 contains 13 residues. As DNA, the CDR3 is TGTGCCAGCAGATCTGCAGGGAACTATGGCTACACCTTC. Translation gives CASRSAGNYGYTF.

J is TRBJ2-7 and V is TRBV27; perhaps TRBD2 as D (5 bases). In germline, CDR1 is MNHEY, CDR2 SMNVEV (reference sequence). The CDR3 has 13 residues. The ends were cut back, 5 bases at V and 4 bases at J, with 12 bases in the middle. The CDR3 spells CASSRLAQYEQYF. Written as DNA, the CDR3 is TGTGCCAGCAGTCGTCTAGCCCAATACGAGCAGTACTTC.